A single sample gave rise to the 11 T cell receptor beta chains below, sequenced in a study of blood T cell repertoires in COVID-19. Generated by immunoSEQ multiplex PCR, the TCRdb table keeps only in-frame clones and is missing some. The sample contains about 250,000 clones, around 82% of which appear only once. Sequencing was done on a sample of peripheral blood. These receptor sequences come from a man aged 40-55 years with active or convalescent COVID-19.

The chain carries TRBV4-1 and TRBJ2-1; no clear D gene. The CDR3 has 14 amino acids. Trimming took off 4 bases at V and 7 bases at J, with 14 bases between the two ends. Germline V gene lookup returns CDR1 MGHRA and CDR2 YSYEKL. As DNA, the CDR3 is TGCGCCAGCAGCCGTGCTAGAATGGATAATGAGCAGTTCTTC. It specifies CASSRARMDNEQFF.

The chain links TRBV4-2 to TRBJ2-1; D gene ambiguous. This CDR3 has 11 amino acids. Germline-derived CDR1 and CDR2 are LGHNA and YNFKEQ. Trimming pared 1 base from V and 9 bases from J, leaving 4 bases between. CDR3 nucleotide sequence: TGTGCCAGCAGCCAAGCAGGTGAGCAGTTCTTC. It is translated as CASSQAGEQFF.

The J gene is TRBJ1-2, the V gene TRBV28, with D possibly matching TRBD1 (6 bases). V lost 3 bases and J lost 4, with 12 bases in between. The germline V gene encodes CDR1 MDHEN and CDR2 SYDVKM. The CDR3 is made up of 14 amino acids. The CDR3 nucleotides are TGTGCCAGCAGTTTTGTACAGGGCGTCTATGGCTACACCTTC. Translating gives CASSFVQGVYGYTF.

This chain joins TRBV19 and TRBJ1-3; no firm D call. The V and J ends lost 7 bases and 0 bases respectively, with 10 bases between them. The CDR3 has 14 amino acids. The germline V gene has CDR1 LNHDA and CDR2 SQIVND (reference sequence). CDR3 loop: CASTQPSSGNTIYF. The CDR3 region has the DNA TGTGCCAGTACCCAACCGAGCTCTGGAAACACCATATATTTT.

The chain has TRBV9 and TRBJ2-3; 9 bases are shared with TRBD1. The CDR3 has 17 residues. The germline V gene has CDR1 SGDLS and CDR2 YYNGEE. V was pared by 1 base and J by 2 bases, with 8 bases of the junction left unmatched. The CDR3 nucleotides read TGTGCCAGCAGCGTAAGGGGAACAGGGGGCCTCACAGATACGCAGTATTTT. The encoded protein is CASSVRGTGGLTDTQYF.

The chain is built from TRBV18 and TRBJ2-6, with 9 bases that match TRBD2. V was clipped by 3 bases and J by 1 base; unmatched bases: 1. Germline CDR1 reads KGHSH; CDR2 reads LQKENI. The CDR3 covers 16 residues. Here the CDR3 reads CASSPGLASGANVLTF. The CDR3 DNA is TGTGCCAGCTCACCGGGACTAGCTTCTGGGGCCAACGTCCTGACTTTC.

The V call is TRBV28, the J call TRBJ2-7; weak D call: TRBD2 (6 bases). V was pared by 9 bases and J by 4 bases, with 16 bases between. CDR1 and CDR2 (germline): MDHEN, SYDVKM. There are 13 residues in the CDR3. The CDR3 loop is CASRGTSSYEQYF. As DNA, the CDR3 is TGTGCCAGTCGGGGGACGTCGAGTTACGAGCAGTACTTC.

The chain recombines TRBV24-1 with TRBJ2-1, with 8 bases identical to TRBD2. V shed 4 bases and J 5 bases; nucleotides not matched to a gene: 3. The CDR3 loop spans 14 amino acids. Per the germline V gene, CDR1 is KGHDR and CDR2 is SFDVKD. The CDR3 loop reads CATSERGAHNEQFF. As DNA, the CDR3 is TGTGCCACCAGTGAGCGGGGGGCACACAATGAGCAGTTCTTC.

The V call is TRBV10-3, the J call TRBJ2-6, with 7 positions matching TRBD1. There are 17 residues in the CDR3. The junction had 12 bases not matched to a gene; V was cut back by 9 bases and J by 1 base. Germline assignment: CDR1 ENHRY and CDR2 SYGVKD. This chain's CDR3 is CAMGGNRGASGANVLTF. For the CDR3, the DNA is TGTGCCATGGGTGGAAACAGGGGAGCATCTGGGGCCAACGTCCTGACTTTC.

This clone was counted only a few times. The chain is built from TRBV5-6 and TRBJ2-5, with 13 bases lining up with TRBD2. The length of the CDR3 is 16 residues. The V and J ends lost 4 bases and 2 bases, in that order; junction bases with no gene match: 5. Germline CDR1 and CDR2: SGHDT and YYEEEE. The CDR3 here is CASSQLAGGSQETQYF. The DNA for the CDR3 is TGTGCCAGCAGCCAACTAGCGGGGGGGTCACAAGAGACCCAGTACTTC.

This chain joins TRBV18 and TRBJ2-2, with D maybe TRBD1 (6 bases). CDR3 size: 16 residues. The V end was cut by 2 bases, the J end by 4 bases, with 14 bases between. The germline gives CDR1 KGHSH, CDR2 LQKENI. The DNA for the CDR3 is TGTGCCAGCTCACCAATCGGACAGTGGGGCACCGGGGAGCTGTTTTTT. Amino acid sequence: CASSPIGQWGTGELFF.